The clone carrying this T cell receptor beta chain has at least ten counts. These data are taken from a study of glioma-infiltrating T cells. TCR alpha and beta CDR3 regions were amplified from RNA using iRepertoire nested multiplex PCR. Each CDR3 protein gets one entry after TCRdb re-called the multiplex PCR reads with MiXCR. This table holds about 190,000 distinct CDR3 sequences, 25% to 35% found once. The CDR3 contains 14 residues. V was clipped by 6 bases and J by 3 bases, with 12 bases between them. From germline, CDR1 is ENHRY and CDR2 SYGVKD. The chain couples TRBV10-3 to TRBJ2-1; D possibly corresponds to TRBD2 (6 bases). This TCR derives from a human donor with low-grade glioma or glioblastoma, undergoing nonglioma brain surgery, or in good health (not recorded which). The sample consisted of glioma tissue, nonneoplastic brain tissue, or PBMCs (not recorded which). CDR3 sequence reads: CAIRKGLVYNEQFF. The CDR3 DNA sequence: TGTGCCATCAGGAAGGGACTCGTCTACAATGAGCAGTTCTTC.